This TCR beta chain was identified during a study of T cell responses to AZD1222 COVID-19 vaccine. Study-wide findings and caveats: Epitopes outside B.1.351 and B.1.1.7 mutated regions reportedly drew nearly half of spike TCRs. It should be noted that donors were predominantly white British and more often female, and clonal diversity was possibly underestimated. Across spike, vaccine-associated CD4 TCRs were found, dominant at 160-218 and 743-854.

TCRdb keeps only in-frame clones here, not all; method: immunoSEQ multiplex PCR. Here the sample spans around 160,000 clones, approximately 94% being singletons. A note on this clone: The antigen is unknown.

J was trimmed by 2 bases and V by 4 bases; bases with no gene match: 5. CDR1 is SGHRS, CDR2 YFSETQ, per germline. CDR3 size: 14 residues. Specimen: peripheral blood, collected on day 0 of AZD1222 vaccination. The receptor was derived from an adult in good health. The genes are TRBV5-1 and TRBJ1-2; 7 bases are shared with TRBD1. The CDR3 DNA follows: TGCGCCAGCAGCCCGTTACAGGGGAACTATGGCTACACCTTC. It is translated as CASSPLQGNYGYTF.